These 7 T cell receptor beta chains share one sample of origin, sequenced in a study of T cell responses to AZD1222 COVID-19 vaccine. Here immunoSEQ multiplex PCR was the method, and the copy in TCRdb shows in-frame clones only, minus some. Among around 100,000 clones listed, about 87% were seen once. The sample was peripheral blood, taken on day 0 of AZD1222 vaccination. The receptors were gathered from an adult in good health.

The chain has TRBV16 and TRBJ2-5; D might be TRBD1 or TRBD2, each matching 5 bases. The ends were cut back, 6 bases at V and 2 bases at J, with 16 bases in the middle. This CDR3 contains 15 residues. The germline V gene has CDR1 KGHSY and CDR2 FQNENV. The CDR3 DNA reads TGTGCCAGCAGTGACAGAGGGACGGGGCAAGAGACCCAGTACTTC. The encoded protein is CASSDRGTGQETQYF. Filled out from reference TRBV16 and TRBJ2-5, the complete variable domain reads GEEVAQTPKHLVRGEGQKAKLYCAPIKGHSYVFWYQQVLKNEFKFLISFQNENVFDETGMPKERFSAKCLPNSPCSLEIQATKLEDSAVYFCASSDRGTGQETQYFGPGTRLLVL.

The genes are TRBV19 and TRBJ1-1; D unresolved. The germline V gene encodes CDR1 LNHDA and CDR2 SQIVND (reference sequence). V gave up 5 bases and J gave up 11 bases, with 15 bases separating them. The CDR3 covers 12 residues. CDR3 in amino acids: CASSSLTLGAFF. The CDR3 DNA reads TGTGCCAGTAGTTCTCTCACCCTTGGGGCTTTCTTT.

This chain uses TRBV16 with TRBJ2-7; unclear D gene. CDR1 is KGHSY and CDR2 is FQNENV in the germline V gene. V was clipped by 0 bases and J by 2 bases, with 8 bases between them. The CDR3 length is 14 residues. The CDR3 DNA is TGTGCCAGCAGCCAATCGTTCCAGACCTACGAGCAGTACTTC. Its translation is CASSQSFQTYEQYF.

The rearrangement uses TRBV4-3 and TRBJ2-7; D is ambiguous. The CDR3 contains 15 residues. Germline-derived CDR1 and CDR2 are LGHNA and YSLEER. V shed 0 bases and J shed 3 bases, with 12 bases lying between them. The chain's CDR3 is CASSQDPEGFYEQYF. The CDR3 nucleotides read TGCGCCAGCAGCCAAGATCCCGAAGGTTTCTACGAGCAGTACTTC.

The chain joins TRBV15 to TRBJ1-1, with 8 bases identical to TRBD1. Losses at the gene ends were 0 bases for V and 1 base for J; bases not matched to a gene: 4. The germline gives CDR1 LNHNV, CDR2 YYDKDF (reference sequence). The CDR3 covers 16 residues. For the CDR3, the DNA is TGTGCCACCAGCAGAGATTTGGGGACAGGGAACACTGAAGCTTTCTTT. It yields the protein CATSRDLGTGNTEAFF.

The CDR3 DNA follows: TGTGCCAGCAGCGTAGCAGGGGTTGGGGACGAGCAGTACTTC. This translates into CASSVAGVGDEQYF. The chain recombines TRBV9 with TRBJ2-7; D might be TRBD1 (6 bases). The V gene lost 0 bases and the J gene lost 5 bases, with 12 bases spanning the gap. Germline V gene sequence: CDR1 SGDLS, CDR2 YYNGEE. The length of the CDR3 is 14 residues.

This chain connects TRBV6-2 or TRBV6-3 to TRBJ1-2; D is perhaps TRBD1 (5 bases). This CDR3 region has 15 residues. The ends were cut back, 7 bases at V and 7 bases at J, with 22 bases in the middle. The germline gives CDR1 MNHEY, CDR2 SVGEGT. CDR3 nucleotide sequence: TGTGCCAGCACCCCCCGGGGACCCTATGATAGTGGCTACACCTTC. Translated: CASTPRGPYDSGYTF.